The 19 T cell receptor beta chains presented below share a single source sample, sequenced in a study of neurological immune-mediated disorders. TCRdb reanalysed the 5' RACE reads using MiXCR and keeps one entry per CDR3 protein. The sample contains more than 70,000 distinct CDR3 sequences, 17% of which appear only once. Sequencing was carried out using PBMCs. The receptors shown here come from a woman aged 40-49 years in good health.

This clonotype was observed a handful of times. The chain recombines TRBV4-2 with TRBJ2-7; D perhaps matches TRBD1 (5 bases). In germline, CDR1 is LGHNA, CDR2 YNFKEQ. CDR3 length: 15 residues. Trimming took 1 base from V and 5 from J, leaving 15 bases between them. The DNA for the CDR3 is TGTGCCAGCAGCCAAGGATTGACAGCGAAACACGAGCAGTACTTC. It codes for CASSQGLTAKHEQYF.

The sample holds many counts of this clonotype. The rearrangement links TRBV6-2 or TRBV6-3 to TRBJ2-2; 7 bases map to TRBD1. The germline V gene has CDR1 MNHEY and CDR2 SVGEGT. The CDR3 loop spans 15 amino acids. The V and J ends lost 5 bases and 0 bases, in that order; junction bases with no gene match: 3. The chain's CDR3 is CASSPGTANTGELFF. CDR3 DNA: TGTGCCAGCAGTCCCGGGACAGCGAACACCGGGGAGCTGTTTTTT.

This clonotype was found many times. This chain joins TRBV20-1 and TRBJ2-1; no clear D gene. Germline V gene sequence: CDR1 DFQATT, CDR2 SNEGSKA (reference sequence). This CDR3 spans 15 amino acids. V lost 1 base, J lost 4 bases, and 14 bases lay in between. CDR3 DNA: TGCAGTGCTAGAGGACTCTCTATTAAATACAATGAGCAGTTCTTC. Its translation is CSARGLSIKYNEQFF.

In this sample, this clonotype turned up many times. The V call is TRBV7-8, the J call TRBJ2-3, with TRBD1 identical over 8 bases. CDR1 is SGHVS and CDR2 is FQNEAQ in the germline V gene. This CDR3 spans 15 amino acids. The trim removed 5 bases at V and 2 bases at J, leaving 6 bases unmatched. The CDR3 sequence: CASSQWTGYTDTQYF. The DNA for the CDR3 is TGTGCCAGCAGCCAGTGGACAGGGTACACAGATACGCAGTATTTT.

The table lists this clonotype with many counts. The J gene is TRBJ2-7, the V gene TRBV24-1; maybe TRBD2 (6 bases). Germline V CDR1 and CDR2: KGHDR, SFDVKD. This CDR3 spans 15 amino acids. V was clipped by 6 bases and J by 4 bases, with 18 bases between them. CDR3 nucleotide sequence: TGTGCCACCAGTACCCGGGACTCCATATGGTACGAGCAGTACTTC. Translated: CATSTRDSIWYEQYF.

This clonotype was seen repeatedly, ten times or more. This chain links TRBV20-1 with TRBJ2-1, with 12 bases identical to TRBD2. With 0 bases clipped from V and 6 bases from J, the junction kept 6 bases outside the gene matches. The V gene's germline CDR1 is DFQATT and CDR2 SNEGSKA (reference sequence). This CDR3 is 16 amino acids long. CDR3 DNA: TGCAGTGCTAGAGATCGGACTAGCGGGGACTTCAATGAGCAGTTCTTC. Translated: CSARDRTSGDFNEQFF.

This clonotype came up many times. Compared with germline, one end of the junction differs, possibly owing to a read error. The rearrangement links TRBV7-7 to TRBJ2-5, with unresolved D. The CDR3 has 16 amino acids. Germline CDR1 reads SSHAT; CDR2 reads FNYEAQ (reference sequence). CDR3 DNA sequence: TGTGCTAGCAGCTTGGGGAAATGGCGGTGGGGTGAGACCCAGTACTTC. Translated: CASSLGKWRWGETQYF.

V gene TRBV10-3 combines with J gene TRBJ2-1, with TRBD2 matching 7 bases. This CDR3 is built from 15 residues. In germline, CDR1 is ENHRY, CDR2 SYGVKD. The V segment lost 5 bases and the J segment 10 bases; nucleotides outside the gene matches: 14. CDR3 sequence (DNA): TGTGCCATCAGTCTATTTGTGGGAGGGTCCGCCGAGCAGTTCTTC. Its translation: CAISLFVGGSAEQFF.

This clonotype was seen a few times. The chain joins TRBV5-1 to TRBJ1-2; no reliable D call. Trimming stripped 0 bases from V and 0 bases from J, with 9 bases between. CDR3 length: 15 amino acids. From germline, CDR1 is SGHRS and CDR2 YFSETQ. The CDR3 coding sequence is TGCGCCAGCAGCTTGGGTGGCACAGCTAACTATGGCTACACCTTC. Its protein is CASSLGGTANYGYTF.

V usage is TRBV4-3 and J usage is TRBJ1-2, with D uncertain. This CDR3 is 15 amino acids long. In germline, CDR1 is LGHNA, CDR2 YSLEER. The V end was cut by 0 bases, the J end by 5 bases, with 13 bases between. The CDR3 region has the DNA TGCGCCAGCAGCCAAGATCCCCGGGCCTCGTATGGCTACACCTTC. Protein sequence: CASSQDPRASYGYTF.

This clonotype came up many times. The chain recombines TRBV28 with TRBJ2-1, with D perhaps given as TRBD1 or TRBD2 (5 bases each). From germline, CDR1 is MDHEN and CDR2 SYDVKM. The CDR3 sequence is 16 residues long. V was clipped by 1 base and J by 4 bases, with 14 bases between them. The CDR3 spells CASSLYQGTGYNEQFF. The CDR3 DNA follows: TGTGCCAGCAGTTTATATCAGGGCACGGGATACAATGAGCAGTTCTTC.

This clonotype was detected many times. The genes are TRBV7-8 and TRBJ1-3, with D perhaps matching TRBD1 (5 bases). The CDR3 contains 17 residues. The ends were cut back, 5 bases at V and 0 bases at J, with 17 bases in the middle. Germline assignment: CDR1 SGHVS and CDR2 FQNEAQ. The CDR3 nucleotides are TGTGCCAGCAGCCCCGATCTCGGCGGGGGCTCTGGAAACACCATATATTTT. Its protein product is CASSPDLGGGSGNTIYF.

This clonotype was recorded many times. The chain carries TRBV9 and TRBJ2-1; 10 bases match TRBD1. There are 17 residues in the CDR3. J lost 5 bases, V lost 1 base, and 9 bases had no gene match. CDR1 and CDR2 (germline): SGDLS, YYNGEE. The CDR3 here is CASSVRYSGQGNNEQFF. CDR3 DNA sequence: TGTGCCAGCAGCGTAAGGTACTCGGGACAGGGGAACAATGAGCAGTTCTTC. The whole variable domain, remainder taken from reference TRBV9 and TRBJ2-1, is DSGVTQTPKHLITATGQRVTLRCSPRSGDLSVYWYQQSLDQGLQFLIQYYNGEERAKGNILERFSAQQFPDLHSELNLSSLELGDSALYFCASSVRYSGQGNNEQFFGPGTRLTVL.

This clonotype has more than one count but fewer than ten. The chain employs TRBV12-3 or TRBV12-4 and TRBJ1-2; D unresolved. The CDR3 contains 14 residues. With 2 bases removed from V and 5 bases from J, the gap between germline ends came to 12 bases. Here the CDR3 reads CASSLSQLGYGYTF. Here the CDR3 DNA reads TGTGCCAGCAGTTTAAGTCAGCTAGGGTATGGCTACACCTTC.

This clonotype was seen ten or more times. V usage is TRBV28 and J usage is TRBJ2-4; D assignment may be TRBD1 or TRBD2 (5 bases each). V was shortened by 3 bases and J by 6 bases, with 9 bases between the two germline ends. This CDR3 is 13 amino acids long. CDR1 and CDR2 from the germline V gene are MDHEN and SYDVKM. CDR3 sequence: CASSLRDANIQYF. The CDR3 region has the DNA TGTGCCAGCAGTTTGAGGGACGCAAACATTCAGTACTTC.

There are many counts of this clonotype. The rearrangement joins TRBV6-2 or TRBV6-3 to TRBJ2-5; a possible D gene is TRBD1 (6 bases). Trimming took 5 bases from V and 2 from J, leaving 18 bases between them. This CDR3 comprises 16 residues. The germline V gene has CDR1 MNHEY and CDR2 SVGEGT. CDR3 sequence reads: CASSPTAYRAQETQYF. Here the CDR3 DNA reads TGTGCCAGCAGTCCCACCGCCTACAGGGCGCAAGAGACCCAGTACTTC.

This clonotype showed up many times. The genes are TRBV3-1 and TRBJ2-1; tentatively, D is TRBD2 (5 bases). CDR3 length: 15 amino acids. The germline V and J ends were trimmed by 4 bases and 0 bases, with 10 bases remaining between them. Germline loops: CDR1 LGHDT, CDR2 YNNKEL (reference sequence). CDR3 in amino acids: CASSLDSSSYNEQFF. The CDR3 nucleotides read TGTGCCAGCAGCCTGGACTCTAGCTCCTACAATGAGCAGTTCTTC.

The chain employs TRBV5-6 and TRBJ2-3, with 10 positions matching TRBD2. The ends lost 3 bases at V and 3 bases at J; junction bases unmatched: 1. The CDR3 contains 14 residues. Germline CDR1 and CDR2: SGHDT and YYEEEE. The CDR3 is CASSSGLATDTQYF. The CDR3 DNA sequence: TGTGCCAGCAGCTCGGGACTAGCGACAGATACGCAGTATTTT. Full variable domain (missing parts from reference TRBV5-6 and TRBJ2-3): DAGVTQSPTHLIKTRGQQVTLRCSPKSGHDTVSWYQQALGQGPQFIFQYYEEEERQRGNFPDRFSGHQFPNYSSELNVNALLLGDSALYLCASSSGLATDTQYFGPGTRLTVL.

This clonotype appeared many times. V and J are TRBV5-4 and TRBJ1-1; 7 nucleotides align to TRBD1. The trim removed 4 bases at V and 1 base at J, leaving 4 bases unmatched. The CDR3 is 14 residues long. Germline-derived CDR1 and CDR2 are SGHNT and YYREEE (reference sequence). For the CDR3, the DNA is TGTGCCAGCAGCCGTGACAGGGCGAACACTGAAGCTTTCTTT. The encoded protein is CASSRDRANTEAFF.